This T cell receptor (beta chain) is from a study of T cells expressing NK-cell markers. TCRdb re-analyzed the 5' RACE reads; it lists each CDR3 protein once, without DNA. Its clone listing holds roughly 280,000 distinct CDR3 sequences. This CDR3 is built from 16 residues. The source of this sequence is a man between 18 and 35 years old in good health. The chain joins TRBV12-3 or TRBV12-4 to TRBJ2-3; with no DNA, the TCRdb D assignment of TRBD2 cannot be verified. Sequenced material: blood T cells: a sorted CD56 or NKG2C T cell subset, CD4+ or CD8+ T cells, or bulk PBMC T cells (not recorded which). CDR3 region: CASSYPLAGETDTQYF.